This T cell receptor (beta chain) was captured in a study of multiple sclerosis patients with progressive multifocal leukoencephalopathy. The CDR3 is 14 residues long. From germline, CDR1 is MDHEN and CDR2 SYDVKM. Trimming cost V 3 bases and J 3 bases; bases outside gene matches: 2. This clone was detected once. Its antigen is currently unknown. This sample's time point: 12 to 13 months of natalizumab therapy. Controls were natalizumab-treated multiple sclerosis patients who did not develop PML, sampled longitudinally. Here immunoSEQ multiplex PCR was the method, and the copy in TCRdb shows in-frame clones only, minus some. The data contain some 27,000 clones, almost 90% of them singletons. Overall study findings and caveats: Less diverse TRB repertoires were suggested in most PML patients. Before and during natalizumab, the clones expanded at PML already existed.

This sequence joins TRBV28 and TRBJ2-3; 8 bases map to TRBD2. This specimen consisted of PBMCs, obtained from a patient treated with natalizumab. The TCR sequence derives from a human donor with multiple sclerosis. Written as DNA, the CDR3 is TGTGCCAGCAGTTTTAGCGGGGCGACAGATACGCAGTATTTT. It translates to CASSFSGATDTQYF.